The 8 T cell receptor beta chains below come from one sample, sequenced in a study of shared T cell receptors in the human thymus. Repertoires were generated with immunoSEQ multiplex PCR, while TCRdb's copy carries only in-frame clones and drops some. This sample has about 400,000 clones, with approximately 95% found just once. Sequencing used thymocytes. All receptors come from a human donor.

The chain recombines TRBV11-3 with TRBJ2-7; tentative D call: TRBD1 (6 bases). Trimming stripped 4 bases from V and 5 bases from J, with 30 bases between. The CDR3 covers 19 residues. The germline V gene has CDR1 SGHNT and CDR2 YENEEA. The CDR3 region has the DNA TGTGCCAGCAGCTCTCTACCCGGTACAGGGACATCCTTTGCCCACGAGCAGTACTTC. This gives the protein CASSSLPGTGTSFAHEQYF.

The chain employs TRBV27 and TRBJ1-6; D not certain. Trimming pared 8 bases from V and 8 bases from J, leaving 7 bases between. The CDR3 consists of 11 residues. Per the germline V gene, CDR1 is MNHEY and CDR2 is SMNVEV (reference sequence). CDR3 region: CASDFYSPLHF. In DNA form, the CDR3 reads TGTGCCAGCGACTTCTATTCACCCCTCCACTTT.

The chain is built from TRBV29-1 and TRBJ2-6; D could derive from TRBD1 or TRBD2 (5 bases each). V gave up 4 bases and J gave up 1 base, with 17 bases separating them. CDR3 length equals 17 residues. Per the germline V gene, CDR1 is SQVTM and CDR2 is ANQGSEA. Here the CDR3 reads CSVVQRGLLSGANVLTF. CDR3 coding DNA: TGCAGCGTTGTTCAGAGGGGCCTGTTGTCTGGGGCCAACGTCCTGACTTTC.

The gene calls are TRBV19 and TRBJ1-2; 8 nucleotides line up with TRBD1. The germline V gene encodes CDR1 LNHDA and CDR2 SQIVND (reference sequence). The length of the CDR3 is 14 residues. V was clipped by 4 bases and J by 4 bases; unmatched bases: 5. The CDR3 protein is CASSTWTGPYGYTF. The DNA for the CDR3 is TGTGCCAGTAGTACATGGACAGGGCCCTATGGCTACACCTTC.

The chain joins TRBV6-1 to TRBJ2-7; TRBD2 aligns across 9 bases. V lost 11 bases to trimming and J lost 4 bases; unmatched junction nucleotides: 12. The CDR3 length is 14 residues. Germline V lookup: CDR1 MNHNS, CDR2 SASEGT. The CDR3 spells CAANHSGSFYEQYF. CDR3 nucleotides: TGTGCCGCAAATCATAGCGGGAGCTTTTACGAGCAGTACTTC.

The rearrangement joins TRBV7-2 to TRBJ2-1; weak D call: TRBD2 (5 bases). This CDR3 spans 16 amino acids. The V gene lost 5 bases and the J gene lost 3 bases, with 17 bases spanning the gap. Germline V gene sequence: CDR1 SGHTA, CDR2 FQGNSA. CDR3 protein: CASSQLGRALYNEQFF. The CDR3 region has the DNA TGTGCCAGCAGCCAGCTTGGGCGGGCCCTCTACAATGAGCAGTTCTTC.

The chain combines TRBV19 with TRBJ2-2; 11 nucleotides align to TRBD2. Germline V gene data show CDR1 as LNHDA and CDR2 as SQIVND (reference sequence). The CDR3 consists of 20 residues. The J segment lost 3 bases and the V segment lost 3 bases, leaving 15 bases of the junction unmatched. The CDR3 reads CASSIPLYRSGRADTGELFF. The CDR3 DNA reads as TGTGCCAGTAGTATCCCTCTCTATCGTAGCGGGAGGGCGGACACCGGGGAGCTGTTTTTT. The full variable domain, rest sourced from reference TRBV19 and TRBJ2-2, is DGGITQSPKYLFRKEGQNVTLSCEQNLNHDAMYWYRQDPGQGLRLIYYSQIVNDFQKGDIAEGYSVSREKKESFPLTVTSAQKNPTAFYLCASSIPLYRSGRADTGELFFGEGSRLTVL.

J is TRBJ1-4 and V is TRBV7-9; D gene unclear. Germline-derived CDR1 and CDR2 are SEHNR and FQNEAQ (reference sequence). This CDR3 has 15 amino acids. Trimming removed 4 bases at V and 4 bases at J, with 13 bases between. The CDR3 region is CASSSARSYNEKLFF. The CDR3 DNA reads TGTGCCAGCAGCTCCGCCCGGAGTTATAATGAAAAACTGTTTTTT.